This section outlines one TCR beta chain sequence together with its context. Its antigen remains unidentified. The PCR contained 60 Vbeta and 13 Jbeta primers. The table came from immunoSEQ multiplex PCR; TCRdb's copy has only in-frame clones and leaves some out. The profile shows about 180,000 clones, 75% to 90% of them singletons. This record belongs to a study of cytomegalovirus exposure and HLA in healthy donors. V lost 5 bases to trimming and J lost 4 bases; unmatched junction nucleotides: 9. Looked up from germline, CDR1 is SGHVS and CDR2 is FNYEAQ. The CDR3 has 16 residues. Study-level results: As confirmed in vitro, three CMV-associated chains were specific for CMV antigens. Immune exposure information available was restricted to CMV serostatus.

Sample: PBMCs. The chain joins TRBV7-6 to TRBJ2-1; 9 bases line up with TRBD2. The source of this sequence is a girl aged 10-17 years in good health and CMV-seropositive. CDR3 DNA sequence: TGTGCCAGCAGCCCTACAGGACTAGCGCTTTACAATGAGCAGTTCTTC. Its translation is CASSPTGLALYNEQFF.